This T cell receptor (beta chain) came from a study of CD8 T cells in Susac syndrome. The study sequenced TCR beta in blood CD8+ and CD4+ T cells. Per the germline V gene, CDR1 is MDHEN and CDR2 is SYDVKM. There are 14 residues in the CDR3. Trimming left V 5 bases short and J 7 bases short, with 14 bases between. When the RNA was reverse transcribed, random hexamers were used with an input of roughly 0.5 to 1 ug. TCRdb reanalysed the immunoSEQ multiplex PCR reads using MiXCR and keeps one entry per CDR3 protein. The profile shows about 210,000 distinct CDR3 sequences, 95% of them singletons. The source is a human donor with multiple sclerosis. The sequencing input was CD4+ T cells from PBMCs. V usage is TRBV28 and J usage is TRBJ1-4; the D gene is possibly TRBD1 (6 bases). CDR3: CASSNTGLGEKLFF. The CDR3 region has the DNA TGTGCCAGCAGTAATACAGGGCTGGGTGAAAAACTGTTTTTT.